This TCR beta chain comes out of a study of Tregs in tolerant kidney transplant recipients. General observations from the study: Findings come from small patient numbers and require larger validation.

TCRdb's table, derived via immunoSEQ multiplex PCR, lists solely in-frame clones and lacks some. The repertoire holds about 120,000 clones, around nine tenths seen once, with approximately 0.59% in the top ten. CDR3 length: 14 residues. V lost 0 bases and J lost 4; bases outside the gene matches: 1. Germline V lookup: CDR1 SGHDT, CDR2 YYEEEE. Comments on this clone: What it binds is unknown.

Material for sequencing was CD4+ T cells from blood. The rearrangement uses TRBV5-6 and TRBJ2-5, with 9 bases that match TRBD1. This sequence was found in a human donor in good health. This CDR3 reads CASSLEQGAETQYF. DNA of the CDR3: TGTGCCAGCAGCTTGGAACAGGGGGCAGAGACCCAGTACTTC.